What follows are 18 T cell receptor beta chains derived from one specimen sequenced in a study of blood T cell repertoires in COVID-19. Generated by immunoSEQ multiplex PCR, the TCRdb table keeps only in-frame clones and is missing some. The sample lists about 180,000 clones, about nine tenths occurring once. Sequenced: peripheral blood. Receptor source: a man aged 70-80 years with active or convalescent COVID-19.

This chain links TRBV9 with TRBJ2-2; 15 nucleotides match TRBD2. V trimming: 3 bases; J trimming: 7 bases; junction bases outside the gene matches: 10. The CDR3 covers 18 residues. Germline-derived CDR1 and CDR2 are SGDLS and YYNGEE. CDR3 loop: CASSAPGLAGGVGGELFF. CDR3 coding DNA: TGTGCCAGCAGCGCCCCAGGACTAGCGGGAGGGGTAGGCGGGGAGCTGTTTTTT.

V is TRBV7-2 and J is TRBJ1-4, with D perhaps matching TRBD1 (5 bases). V was clipped by 3 bases and J by 3 bases, with 8 bases between them. Germline V gene lookup returns CDR1 SGHTA and CDR2 FQGNSA. The CDR3 is 14 amino acids. DNA of the CDR3: TGTGCCAGCAGCTTCGACAGCTCTAATGAAAAACTGTTTTTT. Protein: CASSFDSSNEKLFF.

This clone was observed a single time. This chain uses TRBV15 with TRBJ2-5; D not certain. The V and J ends lost 2 bases and 5 bases respectively, with 12 bases between them. Germline V gene lookup returns CDR1 LNHNV and CDR2 YYDKDF (reference sequence). The CDR3 is 14 amino acids. CDR3 region: CATSRNPGTETQYF. The CDR3 DNA is TGTGCCACCAGCAGAAACCCCGGTACCGAGACCCAGTACTTC.

The CDR3 region is CASSVERGGGYTF. In DNA form, the CDR3 reads TGTGCCAGCAGCGTAGAGAGGGGGGGTGGCTACACCTTC. The chain has TRBV7-2 and TRBJ1-2; tentatively, D is TRBD1 (6 bases). The CDR3 totals 13 residues. Germline V gene data show CDR1 as SGHTA and CDR2 as FQGNSA. Trimming left V 5 bases short and J 7 bases short, with 14 bases between.

The chain employs TRBV7-3 and TRBJ2-3; TRBD2 matches 15 bases. In germline, CDR1 is SGHTA, CDR2 FQGTGA. The CDR3 consists of 15 residues. With 3 bases clipped from V and 9 bases from J, the junction kept 4 bases outside the gene matches. The CDR3 nucleotides are TGTGCCAGCAGCTTCGGACTAGCGGGAGGGCGGACGCAGTATTTT. Protein: CASSFGLAGGRTQYF.

This chain links TRBV18 with TRBJ1-1, with TRBD1 identical over 9 bases. The CDR3 has 15 residues. V trimming: 0 bases; J trimming: 2 bases; junction bases outside the gene matches: 1. Germline V lookup: CDR1 KGHSH, CDR2 LQKENI. The CDR3 here is CASSPPGQGNTEAFF. The CDR3 nucleotides read TGTGCCAGCTCACCACCGGGACAGGGCAACACTGAAGCTTTCTTT.

A word on this clone: Other DNA sequences in the same sample also yield this CDR3. The DNA of the CDR3 is TGTGCCAGCAGCTTAGCTAGCGGGAGTTACGAGCAGTACTTC. Its protein is CASSLASGSYEQYF. The V and J genes are TRBV7-2 and TRBJ2-7, with 9 bases fitting TRBD2. The CDR3 covers 14 residues. Germline trimming cut 0 bases from V and 4 bases from J; bases unmatched to any gene: 1. CDR1 and CDR2 (germline): SGHTA, FQGNSA.

The chain employs TRBV9 and TRBJ2-2; a possible D gene is TRBD2 (5 bases). Deletions cut 6 bases from V and 0 bases from J, with 15 bases between. Per germline, CDR1 SGDLS and CDR2 YYNGEE. This CDR3 is 16 amino acids long. CDR3: CASKIGGTANTGELFF. The CDR3 DNA reads TGTGCCAGCAAGATCGGAGGCACCGCGAACACCGGGGAGCTGTTTTTT.

This clone was seen once. This chain joins TRBV12-3 or TRBV12-4 and TRBJ1-1; D not resolved. CDR3 length: 13 amino acids. V lost 4 bases and J 4 bases, leaving 10 bases between the germline ends. The CDR3 protein is CASSSDPGTEAFF. CDR3 nucleotides: TGTGCCAGCAGTTCAGATCCGGGCACTGAAGCTTTCTTT.

The chain combines TRBV9 with TRBJ2-3, with 8 bases aligning to TRBD1. Germline CDR1 SGDLS, CDR2 YYNGEE. V shed 4 bases, J shed 3 bases, and the junction held 7 bases outside the gene matches. This CDR3 spans 15 amino acids. Here the CDR3 reads CASSLQTGATDTQYF. CDR3 DNA sequence: TGTGCCAGCAGCTTACAGACAGGGGCAACAGATACGCAGTATTTT.

This clone was seen a few times. The chain joins TRBV28 to TRBJ2-5; TRBD2 might be the D (5 bases). V dropped 5 bases and J dropped 2 bases, with 15 bases sitting between them. CDR1 is MDHEN and CDR2 is SYDVKM in the germline V gene. CDR3 length: 15 residues. The CDR3 sequence is CASSLTGSEQETQYF. The CDR3 nucleotides read TGTGCCAGCAGTCTCACGGGGTCGGAACAAGAGACCCAGTACTTC.

This chain joins TRBV5-1 and TRBJ2-3; 10 bases match TRBD2. The CDR3 sequence is 14 residues long. The junction had 2 bases not matched to a gene; V was cut back by 7 bases and J by 0 bases. Germline CDR1 reads SGHRS; CDR2 reads YFSETQ. The CDR3 DNA is TGCGCCAGCGAAGCGGGGGGGAGCACAGATACGCAGTATTTT. This gives the protein CASEAGGSTDTQYF.

The chain employs TRBV7-2 and TRBJ1-5; the D is unclear. The V and J ends lost 5 bases and 1 base respectively, with 15 bases between them. This CDR3 comprises 16 residues. The V gene's germline CDR1 is SGHTA and CDR2 FQGNSA. In DNA, the CDR3 is TGTGCCAGCAGCCCACGAGCGGGGTGGAGCAATCAGCCCCAGCATTTT. Protein: CASSPRAGWSNQPQHF. Looking up the rest from reference TRBV7-2 and TRBJ1-5 gives the full variable domain: GAGVSQSPSNKVTEKGKDVELRCDPISGHTALYWYRQSLGQGLEFLIYFQGNSAPDKSGLPSDRFSAERTGGSVSTLTIQRTQQEDSAVYLCASSPRAGWSNQPQHFGDGTRLSIL.

CDR3 sequence: CSASGEAGPDTQYF. DNA of the CDR3: TGCAGTGCTAGTGGTGAAGCGGGGCCAGATACGCAGTATTTT. The rearrangement uses TRBV20-1 and TRBJ2-3; TRBD2 matches at 7 bases. The germline gives CDR1 DFQATT, CDR2 SNEGSKA (reference sequence). CDR3 size: 14 residues. Trimming took 3 bases from V and 4 from J; bases not matched to a gene: 7.

The rearrangement joins TRBV6-2 or TRBV6-3 to TRBJ1-1; D is perhaps TRBD1 (6 bases). Per germline, CDR1 MNHEY and CDR2 SVGEGT. The CDR3 has 14 amino acids. V was pared by 3 bases and J by 7 bases, with 15 bases between. In nucleotides, the CDR3 is TGTGCCAGCAGTTATCGGGCAGGGGATTTTGAAGCTTTCTTT. This translates into CASSYRAGDFEAFF.

The chain is built from TRBV6-1 and TRBJ1-2; D is possibly TRBD1 (6 bases). The CDR3 has 12 residues. Trimming took off 3 bases at V and 8 bases at J, with 10 bases between the two ends. Per germline, CDR1 MNHNS and CDR2 SASEGT. CDR3: CASSEGALGYTF. The CDR3 DNA is TGTGCCAGCAGTGAGGGGGCGCTGGGCTACACCTTC.

The chain couples TRBV11-2 to TRBJ1-1; no definite D call. The CDR3 length is 12 residues. V was cut by 5 bases and J by 6 bases, with 10 bases left in between. Germline loops: CDR1 SGHAT, CDR2 FQNNGV. CDR3 DNA: TGTGCCAGCAGCCGACCGAGGCCTGAAGCTTTCTTT. It translates to CASSRPRPEAFF.

The chain employs TRBV7-8 and TRBJ1-5, with TRBD1 matching 9 bases. This CDR3 is 19 amino acids long. CDR1 is SGHVS and CDR2 is FQNEAQ in the germline V gene. V shed 1 base, J shed 0 bases, and the junction held 10 bases outside the gene matches. Here the CDR3 DNA reads TGTGCCAGCAGCTTAGGGGGGACAGGGTATGAAAATAGCAATCAGCCCCAGCATTTT. This gives the protein CASSLGGTGYENSNQPQHF.